The rows below give T cell receptor beta chains drawn from one sample of a study of cytomegalovirus exposure and HLA in healthy donors. The method was immunoSEQ multiplex PCR; TCRdb's version includes in-frame clones alone and lacks a portion of them. The table records roughly 150,000 clones, over 55% of them present only once. Sequenced: PBMCs. These receptors were taken from a middle-aged man in good health and CMV-seronegative. Both conserved end residues are part of each CDR3. The order of the fields is D gene, V gene, clone size, J gene, CDR3 protein, CDR3 DNA. D genes are given only for firm matches. Size values are once, few and many counts, or a class for expanded clones, and some rows have none.

.	TRBV10-3	.	TRBJ1-1	CAISESGGAFF	TGTGCCATCAGTGAGTCGGGGGGAGCTTTCTTT
TRBD1	TRBV19	.	TRBJ2-7	CASSAPGQGVWEQYF	TGTGCCAGTAGTGCCCCGGGACAGGGAGTTTGGGAGCAGTACTTC
.	TRBV7-6	.	TRBJ1-3	CASSLEPAGNTIYF	TGTGCCAGCAGCTTAGAGCCCGCTGGAAACACCATATATTTT
.	TRBV7-9	.	TRBJ2-6	CASSLSGAGANVLTF	TGTGCCAGCAGCTTATCAGGGGCTGGGGCCAACGTCCTGACTTTC
TRBD2	TRBV7-9	.	TRBJ2-1	CASSLGSGGAYVEQFF	TGTGCCAGCAGCTTAGGTAGCGGGGGGGCCTATGTGGAGCAGTTCTTC
TRBD2	TRBV7-8	once	TRBJ2-3	CASSLEGGLAGFTDTQYF	TGTGCCAGCAGCTTAGAGGGGGGGTTAGCGGGGTTCACAGATACGCAGTATTTT
.	TRBV6-5	.	TRBJ1-1	CASSYSGGHTEAFF	TGTGCCAGCAGTTACTCGGGTGGGCACACTGAAGCTTTCTTT
.	TRBV6-5	few	TRBJ1-5	CASSYSLEIGQPQHF	TGTGCCAGCAGTTACTCATTGGAGATCGGTCAGCCCCAGCATTTT
TRBD1	TRBV5-1	few	TRBJ1-2	CASSSSDRVWHGYPF	TGCGCCAGCAGCTCCTCGGACAGGGTTTGGCATGGCTACCCCTTC
TRBD1	TRBV2	.	TRBJ1-1	CASRPTGSVRAFF	TGTGCCAGCAGGCCGACAGGGTCTGTTCGCGCTTTCTTT
.	TRBV10-3	few	TRBJ1-1	CAIKRTEVNTEAFF	TGTGCCATCAAGAGAACAGAAGTGAACACTGAAGCTTTCTTT
.	TRBV7-8	.	TRBJ2-6	CASSPERYGSGANVLTF	TGTGCCAGCAGCCCTGAGCGGTATGGCTCTGGGGCCAACGTCCTGACTTTC
TRBD1	TRBV27	.	TRBJ2-7	CASSWGTGSYEQYF	TGTGCCAGCAGTTGGGGGACAGGGTCCTACGAGCAGTACTTC
.	TRBV2	.	TRBJ1-5	CASREKTNIGNQPQHF	TGTGCCAGCAGGGAGAAAACGAATATAGGTAATCAGCCCCAGCATTTT
TRBD1	TRBV4-3	few	TRBJ2-5	CASSPGTGTGETQYF	TGCGCCAGCAGCCCAGGGACAGGGACTGGGGAGACCCAGTACTTC
.	TRBV5-5	.	TRBJ2-1	CASSLSPAQYNEQFF	TGTGCCAGCAGCTTGTCCCCAGCGCAGTACAATGAGCAGTTCTTC
.	TRBV5-6	.	TRBJ1-1	CASSLVWGGTEAFF	TGTGCCAGCAGCTTGGTGTGGGGCGGCACTGAAGCTTTCTTT
.	TRBV2	.	TRBJ1-3	CASSARWAGTSGNTIYF	TGTGCCAGCAGTGCCCGTTGGGCGGGGACCTCTGGAAACACCATATATTTT
.	TRBV10-3	.	TRBJ2-7	CAISVWRGPAYEQYF	TGTGCCATCAGTGTGTGGCGGGGGCCCGCCTACGAGCAGTACTTC
.	TRBV7-2	.	TRBJ2-1	CASSQGLPNEQFF	TGTGCCAGCAGCCAAGGACTCCCCAATGAGCAGTTCTTC
TRBD2	TRBV7-9	.	TRBJ2-5	CASSSGLHETQYF	TGTGCCAGCAGCTCGGGACTACACGAGACCCAGTACTTC
TRBD2	TRBV2	.	TRBJ2-7	CASTAGTSGNEQYF	TGTGCCAGCACCGCCGGGACTAGTGGCAACGAGCAGTACTTC
.	TRBV11-3	.	TRBJ1-1	CASSQFSGTEAFF	TGTGCCAGCAGCCAATTCAGTGGCACTGAAGCTTTCTTT
.	TRBV18	.	TRBJ1-1	CASSRMNTEAFF	TGTGCCAGCTCGCGGATGAACACTGAAGCTTTCTTT
.	TRBV2	.	TRBJ2-7	CASSEYGEQYF	TGTGCCAGCAGTGAATACGGCGAGCAGTACTTC
.	TRBV5-1	.	TRBJ1-3	CASSLVRGSGNTIYF	TGCGCCAGCAGCTTGGTGCGGGGGTCTGGAAACACCATATATTTT
TRBD1	TRBV5-1	.	TRBJ1-5	CASSPGQGNQPQHF	TGCGCCAGCAGCCCGGGACAGGGCAATCAGCCCCAGCATTTT
.	TRBV5-1	once	TRBJ2-1	CASSRDSTGGNEQFF	TGCGCCAGCAGCCGAGACTCTACGGGTGGCAATGAGCAGTTCTTC
TRBD1	TRBV7-2	.	TRBJ2-3	CASSSTGVGTDTQYF	TGTGCCAGCAGCTCGACAGGGGTGGGCACAGATACGCAGTATTTT
.	TRBV21-1	.	TRBJ2-1	CASSKNSGQFYNEQFF	TGTGCCAGCAGCAAAAATAGCGGACAATTCTACAATGAGCAGTTCTTC
.	TRBV6-6	.	TRBJ2-1	CASSYSYEQFF	TGTGCCAGCAGTTACTCCTATGAGCAGTTCTTC
.	TRBV5-1	.	TRBJ2-7	CASSLLGAYEQYF	TGCGCCAGCAGCTTGCTAGGCGCCTACGAGCAGTACTTC
.	TRBV18	.	TRBJ1-5	CASSSALDKTNQPQHF	TGTGCCAGCTCATCCGCCTTGGACAAGACTAATCAGCCCCAGCATTTT
TRBD2	TRBV29-1	.	TRBJ2-3	CSVEDLGGADTQYF	TGCAGCGTTGAAGATCTGGGGGGGGCAGATACGCAGTATTTT
.	TRBV7-2	.	TRBJ2-2	CASSLDRADTGELFF	TGTGCCAGCAGCTTAGACAGGGCAGACACCGGGGAGCTGTTTTTT